Sequencing of this T cell receptor (beta chain) was carried out in a study of shared clonotypes between healthy human individuals. General study results and limits: Naive subsets generally had larger estimated richness than memory subsets. Some naive CD4 clonotypes, approximately 4.5%, turned up in common across a few donors.

Comment on this clone: Its antigen is as yet unknown.

V shed 7 bases and J shed 0 bases, with 7 bases lying between them. In germline, CDR1 is PRHDT, CDR2 FYEKMQ (reference sequence). The CDR3 contains 14 residues. Several immunoSEQ plates received, in even portions, the genomic DNA of each subset. Sorted-subset replicate PCR reactions contained 150 to 200 ng DNA, corresponding to about 30,000 T cell genomes. Using immunoSEQ multiplex PCR, the repertoire was profiled, and TCRdb retains in-frame clones only, with some absent. This sample has 2.5 million or so clones; 90% to 95% occur once, and the top ten carry roughly 0.15%. The sample was naive CD4+ T cells sorted from blood. As to subset: CD45RA+ positively selected. This sequence joins TRBV13 and TRBJ2-6; D call uncertain. The source is a man aged 18-30 years in good health. The CDR3 protein is CASNDNSGANVLTF. For the CDR3, the DNA is TGTGCCAGCAACGACAACTCTGGGGCCAACGTCCTGACTTTC.